The 18 T cell receptor beta chains listed next were all sequenced from one sample in a study of vaccination effects on CD4 cells after COVID-19 (dated by TCRdb to 2022 to 2024). Library creation used the immunoSEQ multiplex PCR assay. TCRdb took this table from immuneACCESS and kept in-frame rearrangements with V and J called. Such tables lack part of the clones; where checked against another copy, unresolved V genes explain under half of the gap, and the rest is unexplained. The sample table holds about 59,000 clones, of which 75% to 85% were seen once. The ten largest make up roughly 2% of the sample. In the ViraFEST assay, PBMC were stimulated with viral peptide pools, and TCR sequencing was then used to find antigen-specific CD4+ T cell clonotypes based on their expansion. After approximately 11 days of culture, CD4+ T cells were isolated with the EasySep CD4+ T cell isolation kit. Each participant got two doses of an mRNA SARS-CoV-2 vaccine, either BNT162b2 or mRNA-1273.

No cognate antigen is known for these TCRs. This specimen was CD4+ T cells from PBMCs cultured with HCoV-OC43 spike peptides, taken after COVID-19 vaccination. The cell subset or site label of this sample denotes: HCoV-OC43 spike overlapping peptide pool stimulation. All receptors derive from a human donor who received a COVID-19 vaccine.

The rearrangement links TRBV28 to TRBJ2-5; tentative D call: TRBD2 (6 bases). Germline V gene data show CDR1 as MDHEN and CDR2 as SYDVKM. V shed 3 bases and J shed 4 bases, with 12 bases lying between them. CDR3 length: 14 amino acids. The chain's CDR3 is CASSLTRGGETQYF. The CDR3 bases are TGTGCCAGCAGTTTGACTCGGGGAGGAGAGACCCAGTACTTC.

The V and J genes are TRBV28 and TRBJ1-4; D unresolved. The length of the CDR3 is 14 residues. The V gene lost 6 bases and the J gene lost 1 base, with 9 bases spanning the gap. Germline V gene lookup returns CDR1 MDHEN and CDR2 SYDVKM. Written as DNA, the CDR3 is TGTGCCAGCAGCGGGAGGGAAACTAATGAAAAACTGTTTTTT. Its protein product is CASSGRETNEKLFF.

This sequence joins TRBV29-1 and TRBJ1-1; the D gene is possibly TRBD1 (5 bases). The CDR3 is 12 residues long. Trimming left V 3 bases short and J 4 bases short, with 9 bases between. Germline loops: CDR1 SQVTM, CDR2 ANQGSEA. As DNA, the CDR3 is TGCAGCGTTGACAGGGTCGGCACTGAAGCTTTCTTT. This encodes CSVDRVGTEAFF.

The gene calls are TRBV28 and TRBJ1-5; D gene uncertain. Between the trimmed V and J ends, which lost 4 bases and 0 bases, there was a span of 10 bases. Per the germline V gene, CDR1 is MDHEN and CDR2 is SYDVKM. The CDR3 runs 15 residues. DNA for the CDR3: TGTGCCAGCAGTTCCCCGACCCCTAGCAATCAGCCCCAGCATTTT. As protein: CASSSPTPSNQPQHF.

For the CDR3, the DNA is TGTGCCAGCAGCTTATTCGCAGCTAGAGGGGCTGAAGCTTTCTTT. It is translated as CASSLFAARGAEAFF. V and J are TRBV13 and TRBJ1-1; the D gene is possibly TRBD1 (5 bases). The germline V gene encodes CDR1 PRHDT and CDR2 FYEKMQ (reference sequence). V was clipped by 2 bases and J by 6 bases, with 16 bases between them. CDR3 length equals 15 residues.

The chain joins TRBV18 to TRBJ2-1; 12 bases match TRBD1. This CDR3 is built from 16 residues. V shed 3 bases and J 7 bases; nucleotides not matched to a gene: 7. CDR1 and CDR2 from the germline V gene are KGHSH and LQKENI. The CDR3 here is CASSPTGTGGRNEQFF. Here the CDR3 DNA reads TGTGCCAGCTCACCCACCGGGACAGGGGGCCGGAATGAGCAGTTCTTC.

The table lists this clone with a few counts. This chain uses TRBV7-9 with TRBJ2-3; no reliable D call. The CDR3 runs 12 residues. The germline V and J ends were trimmed by 5 bases and 5 bases, with 8 bases remaining between them. CDR1 is SEHNR and CDR2 is FQNEAQ in the germline V gene (reference sequence). CDR3 protein: CASSPQQDTQYF. The CDR3 DNA reads TGTGCCAGCAGCCCCCAGCAAGATACGCAGTATTTT.

This clone was picked up one time. This rearrangement joins TRBV7-6 to TRBJ1-3; TRBD1 might be the D (6 bases). This CDR3 has 19 residues. The V gene's germline CDR1 is SGHVS and CDR2 FNYEAQ. Trimming pared 3 bases from V and 2 bases from J, leaving 23 bases between. Here the CDR3 DNA reads TGTGCCAGCAGCTTTTCCCCCCACGCCCAGGGGTACCCTGGAAACACCATATATTTT. Encoded protein: CASSFSPHAQGYPGNTIYF.

The chain recombines TRBV7-2 with TRBJ2-7; weak D call: TRBD2 (6 bases). CDR1 and CDR2 from the germline V gene are SGHTA and FQGNSA. CDR3 size: 15 residues. Trimming left V 0 bases short and J 0 bases short, with 9 bases between. The DNA for the CDR3 is TGTGCCAGCAGCTTAGCGGGGGGATTCTCCTACGAGCAGTACGTC. Its protein product is CASSLAGGFSYEQYV.

This sequence joins TRBV28 and TRBJ2-5; 10 bases match TRBD2. CDR1 and CDR2 from the germline V gene are MDHEN and SYDVKM. V trimming: 5 bases; J trimming: 4 bases; junction bases outside the gene matches: 10. The CDR3 consists of 16 residues. The CDR3 region is CASSPGFSGGAETQYF. The CDR3 nucleotides read TGTGCCAGCAGTCCCGGTTTCAGCGGGGGGGCAGAGACCCAGTACTTC.

This chain connects TRBV4-1 to TRBJ1-3; D is ambiguous. V was shortened by 1 base and J by 0 bases, with 7 bases between the two germline ends. The CDR3 is 15 amino acids. Per the germline V gene, CDR1 is MGHRA and CDR2 is YSYEKL. This CDR3 reads CASSQAVFSGNTIYF. CDR3 DNA sequence: TGCGCCAGCAGCCAAGCTGTCTTCTCTGGAAACACCATATATTTT.

The gene calls are TRBV6-5 and TRBJ2-7, with 8 bases lining up with TRBD1. Germline V lookup: CDR1 MNHEY, CDR2 SVGAGI. This CDR3 has 13 amino acids. After removal of 6 bases from V and 2 bases from J, the junction contained 3 bases not matched to a gene. CDR3 residues: CASRRTGTYEQYV. CDR3 sequence (DNA): TGTGCCAGCAGGCGGACAGGGACCTACGAGCAGTACGTC.

This chain joins TRBV5-6 and TRBJ1-2; 8 nucleotides match TRBD1. V shed 4 bases and J 6 bases; nucleotides not matched to a gene: 11. The CDR3 contains 15 residues. The germline gives CDR1 SGHDT, CDR2 YYEEEE. DNA of the CDR3: TGTGCCAGCAGCCCAAGGTCCGGGACAGGTCATGGCTACACCTTC. Protein: CASSPRSGTGHGYTF. Based on the CDR3 plus reference TRBV5-6 and TRBJ1-2, the full variable domain is DAGVTQSPTHLIKTRGQQVTLRCSPKSGHDTVSWYQQALGQGPQFIFQYYEEEERQRGNFPDRFSGHQFPNYSSELNVNALLLGDSALYLCASSPRSGTGHGYTFGSGTRLTVV.

The rearrangement joins TRBV18 to TRBJ2-7; D gene ambiguous. CDR1 KGHSH and CDR2 LQKENI come from the germline V gene. With 2 bases removed from V and 3 bases from J, the gap between germline ends came to 11 bases. This CDR3 has 14 amino acids. The CDR3 bases are TGTGCCAGCTCACCATCCGTCGGAGACTACGAGCAGTACGTC. The encoded protein is CASSPSVGDYEQYV.

V gene TRBV6-5 combines with J gene TRBJ1-2; D gene ambiguous. The CDR3 has 10 amino acids. CDR1 MNHEY and CDR2 SVGAGI come from the germline V gene. The V end was cut by 6 bases, the J end by 10 bases, with 9 bases between. Written as DNA, the CDR3 is TGTGCCAGCAGGGTGTGGCACTACACCTTC. As protein: CASRVWHYTF.

The chain couples TRBV18 to TRBJ2-4, with unresolved D. There are 15 residues in the CDR3. V lost 1 base, J lost 2 bases, and 9 bases lay in between. The germline V gene has CDR1 KGHSH and CDR2 LQKENI. CDR3 coding DNA: TGTGCCAGCTCACCACTAGAGGATTCCAAAAACATTCAGTACTTC. Its protein product is CASSPLEDSKNIQYF.

The rearrangement links TRBV6-5 to TRBJ1-1; D is uncertain. CDR3 length: 14 amino acids. V was trimmed by 7 bases and J by 0 bases, leaving 12 bases between them. The germline V gene encodes CDR1 MNHEY and CDR2 SVGAGI. The CDR3 is CASTIRGLNTEAFF. CDR3 DNA: TGTGCCAGCACCATAAGAGGGCTGAACACTGAAGCTTTCTTT.

This clone has a single count. The chain carries TRBV6-5 and TRBJ1-1, with a possible D match to TRBD1 (5 bases). The V gene lost 4 bases and the J gene lost 0 bases, with 9 bases spanning the gap. This CDR3 contains 14 residues. The germline gives CDR1 MNHEY, CDR2 SVGAGI. The CDR3 bases are TGTGCCAGCAGTTGGGGGAGGATGAACACTGAAGCTTTCTTT. Translation: CASSWGRMNTEAFF.